This TCR beta chain was recovered during a study of Ad26.COV2.S vaccination and SARS-CoV-2 variants (dated by TCRdb to the early 2020s). Context from the whole study: Donors in the vaccine arm were drawn from COV1001, a phase I-IIa trial of Ad26.COV2.S in healthy adults that was multicentre, randomized, double-blind and placebo-controlled. TCRbeta repertoire sequencing served as the tool for gauging how specific and how broad the SARS-CoV-2-reactive T cell receptors were following Ad26.COV2.S vaccination. Ad26.COV2.S was administered intramuscularly at 5 x 10^10 or 1 x 10^11 viral particles, either as a single shot or as two shots given 56 days apart. A total of about 30 samples were included in the TCR-sequenced set, comprising approximately 20 Ad26.COV2.S vaccine recipients, 5 placebo recipients and 8 SARS-CoV-2 convalescent individuals. Trial participants were randomized into five groups of five, in which low-dose or high-dose Ad26.COV2.S was given once or twice, or placebo was given on both occasions. Blinding of investigators to trial group allocation was maintained during experiments and outcome assessment.

The meaning of the sample's treatment or condition label: some 20 received Ad26.COV2.S at low or high dose, single or two shots; about five received placebo; per-sample allocation not given. For vaccine and placebo recipients, the sequenced repertoires came from samples collected on day 63 after the first injection. In Cohort 1b, 25 to 30 adults aged 18-55 years were enrolled at a single site in Boston, USA, between 29 July and 7 August 2020. As a vaccine, Ad26.COV2.S was a replication-incompetent adenovirus type 26 vector that expressed a prefusion-stabilized SARS-CoV-2 spike protein derived from the original Wuhan strain. For this clone: Its binding antigen is unknown. Base qualities are missing; no much larger clone stands one base away.

What the research found in general, with its limitations: Vaccine and placebo recipients had comparable non-spike TCR breadth, which fits with the vaccine containing only spike. Spike-specific TCR breadth was higher in Ad26.COV2.S recipients than in placebo recipients (P = 0.0014). Substantial breadth of spike-specific CD8+ and CD4+ T cell responses was reported after vaccination. The study lacked the statistical power to compare responses across vaccine doses or regimens. It was noted by the authors that total T cell responses may have been underestimated by the TCR breadth and depth analyses.

The immunoSEQ Assay was the method used to sequence TCRbeta CDR3 regions. After extraction, genomic DNA underwent amplification by bias-controlled multiplex PCR, followed by high-throughput sequencing. Per the source publication's procedure: To quantify the absolute abundance of every unique TCRbeta CDR3 region, sequences were collapsed and filtered. T cell fraction was estimated by normalizing TCRbeta template counts to usable DNA, with usable DNA measured through amplification of reference genes found in all nucleated cells. Repertoire TCRs were annotated as SARS-CoV-2-specific when V gene, CDR3 amino acid sequence and J gene were exactly matched to a known reactive TCR set. The reference SARS-CoV-2 TCR set was obtained from MIRA and was filtered for enrichment in COVID-19-positive ImmuneCODE repertoires, whereby public or cross-reactive TCRs were removed. Using the MIRA antigens, annotated TCRs were further analysed by specific ORF or by position within an ORF. Breadth was defined as the number of annotated unique rearrangements divided by the total number of unique productive rearrangements, and depth was defined as the summed frequency of the annotated unique rearrangements. Two-sided Wilcoxon rank-sum tests were applied when comparing TCR breadth between groups. Entries here come from immuneACCESS through TCRdb and include only in-frame sequences with V and J called. Some clones fail to appear in such tables; in the studies checked, an unresolved V gene covers under half of the shortfall, and the cause of the remainder is unknown. The V and J calls and the clone size are those of that table, but D and trimming were determined from the DNA. This sample comprises about 420,000 clones, approximately 90% of them detected only once. The ten largest clones add up to 3.5% to 4% of the sample.

Measured from the cysteine to the phenylalanine, the CDR3 is 13 residues long. Of all the DNA, just the CDR3 is kept, 39 bases in frame from base 1. V and J lose 5 bases and 5 bases, and a span of 11 bases separates them. The germline V gene yields KGHDR for CDR1 and SFDVKD for CDR2. This receptor chain uses TRBV24-1 and TRBJ2-5; TRBD1 could be the D gene, as 6 bases match. The clonotype was recovered from a person aged 18-60 years who received the Ad26.COV2.S COVID-19 vaccine or a placebo. This specimen was peripheral blood, taken in a trial of Ad26.COV2.S vaccine versus placebo. The DNA sequence is given as TGTGCCACCAGTGTTCAGGGGTGGGAGACCCAGTACTTC. The translation is CATSVQGWETQYF.